This passage covers 24 T cell receptor beta chains from one sample sequenced in a study of blood T cell repertoires in COVID-19. The assay was immunoSEQ multiplex PCR, and TCRdb's table has in-frame clones only and misses some. The sample has approximately 260,000 clones; 70% to 90% are singletons. The sample consisted of peripheral blood. Source of these receptors: a woman between 65 and 79 years old with acute or convalescent COVID-19.

The chain combines TRBV5-4 with TRBJ1-2; tentative D call: TRBD1 (5 bases). This CDR3 spans 15 amino acids. The V gene lost 4 bases and the J gene lost 4 bases, with 17 bases spanning the gap. Germline CDR1 and CDR2: SGHNT and YYREEE (reference sequence). CDR3 protein: CASSQRGAYGYGYTF. Here the CDR3 DNA reads TGTGCCAGCAGCCAGCGTGGGGCGTATGGCTATGGCTACACCTTC.

The rearrangement links TRBV29-1 to TRBJ2-3; 12 bases fit TRBD2. V trimming: 4 bases; J trimming: 4 bases; junction bases outside the gene matches: 3. CDR3 length equals 14 residues. Looked up from germline, CDR1 is SQVTM and CDR2 is ANQGSEA. CDR3 DNA sequence: TGCAGCGTTGCTAGCGGGGGGGGAGCAGATACGCAGTATTTT. The encoded protein is CSVASGGGADTQYF.

The chain employs TRBV11-3 and TRBJ2-2, with 13 positions matching TRBD2. Looked up from germline, CDR1 is SGHNT and CDR2 is YENEEA. V trimming: 4 bases; J trimming: 7 bases; junction bases outside the gene matches: 6. The CDR3 spans 16 residues. The DNA of the CDR3 is TGTGCCAGCAGCTCCGGACTAGCGGGGGTTATCGGGGAGCTGTTTTTT. Translation gives CASSSGLAGVIGELFF. The full variable domain, its missing parts supplied by reference TRBV11-3 and TRBJ2-2, is EAGVVQSPRYKIIEKKQPVAFWCNPISGHNTLYWYLQNLGQGPELLIRYENEEAVDDSQLPKDRFSAERLKGVDSTLKIQPAELGDSAVYLCASSSGLAGVIGELFFGEGSRLTVL.

In DNA, the CDR3 is TGTGCCAGCAGAGATCCCGGGACAGAGAATTCACCCCTCCACTTT. It translates to CASRDPGTENSPLHF. The chain carries TRBV6-5 and TRBJ1-6; 7 bases match TRBD1. Germline V gene data show CDR1 as MNHEY and CDR2 as SVGAGI. Unmatched junction bases numbered 9, after V lost 6 bases and J lost 7 bases. This CDR3 is 15 amino acids long.

The chain recombines TRBV19 with TRBJ1-6; perhaps TRBD1 as D (6 bases). The CDR3 runs to 13 residues. Per the germline V gene, CDR1 is LNHDA and CDR2 is SQIVND (reference sequence). V was shortened by 9 bases and J by 5 bases, with 11 bases between the two germline ends. CDR3 coding DNA: TGTGCCAGCGGAGCAGGGGATAATTCACCCCTCCACTTT. Translated: CASGAGDNSPLHF.

This chain connects TRBV6-1 to TRBJ2-5; 7 positions agree with TRBD2. V lost 3 bases and J lost 1; bases outside the gene matches: 2. Germline V gene sequence: CDR1 MNHNS, CDR2 SASEGT. The CDR3 is 14 residues long. The CDR3 region is CASSEGGAQETQYF. For the CDR3, the DNA is TGTGCCAGCAGTGAGGGAGGGGCCCAAGAGACCCAGTACTTC.

The chain uses TRBV6-5 and TRBJ1-2, with 10 bases fitting TRBD1. The junction had 9 bases not matched to a gene; V was cut back by 8 bases and J by 3 bases. This CDR3 has 15 residues. Looked up from germline, CDR1 is MNHEY and CDR2 is SVGAGI. The chain's CDR3 is CASRPGGQGDYGYTF. The CDR3 DNA follows: TGTGCCAGCCGACCAGGCGGACAGGGGGACTATGGCTACACCTTC.

The V gene is TRBV15, the J gene TRBJ1-2; TRBD1 matches 8 bases. CDR3 length: 17 residues. Germline CDR1 LNHNV, CDR2 YYDKDF (reference sequence). Trimming at V came to 3 bases and at J to 0 bases, leaving 9 bases not matched to a gene. Here the CDR3 DNA reads TGTGCCACCAGCAGGTGGGGACAGGTAGGAGCTAACTATGGCTACACCTTC. Amino acids: CATSRWGQVGANYGYTF.

This sequence joins TRBV5-1 and TRBJ2-2; 7 positions match TRBD2. The ends lost 4 bases at V and 3 bases at J; junction bases unmatched: 9. This CDR3 spans 16 amino acids. The germline V gene encodes CDR1 SGHRS and CDR2 YFSETQ. This chain's CDR3 is CASSPPGSGDTGELFF. Written as DNA, the CDR3 is TGCGCCAGCAGCCCCCCGGGCAGCGGGGACACCGGGGAGCTGTTTTTT. Complete variable domain (other parts from reference TRBV5-1 and TRBJ2-2): KAGVTQTPRYLIKTRGQQVTLSCSPISGHRSVSWYQQTPGQGLQFLFEYFSETQRNKGNFPGRFSGRQFSNSRSEMNVSTLELGDSALYLCASSPPGSGDTGELFFGEGSRLTVL.

The chain couples TRBV3-1 (or the pseudogene TRBV3-2) to TRBJ2-1, with D uncertain. The CDR3 is 12 residues long. The germline CDR1 and CDR2 sequences are LGHDT and YNNKEL (reference sequence). V dropped 1 base and J dropped 9 bases, with 7 bases sitting between them. The CDR3 loop is CASSQVPSEQFF. As DNA, the CDR3 is TGTGCCAGCAGCCAAGTCCCGAGTGAGCAGTTCTTC.

This chain joins TRBV24-1 and TRBJ1-5, with D hard to call. The CDR3 runs to 12 residues. From germline, CDR1 is KGHDR and CDR2 SFDVKD. The V and J ends lost 2 bases and 11 bases respectively, with 9 bases between them. The CDR3 is CATSDSQRAQHF. CDR3 DNA: TGTGCCACCAGTGATTCCCAGAGGGCCCAGCATTTT.

The chain joins TRBV9 to TRBJ2-7; the D gene is possibly TRBD1 (5 bases). The CDR3 loop spans 15 amino acids. The germline V and J ends were trimmed by 5 bases and 2 bases, with 17 bases remaining between them. In germline, CDR1 is SGDLS, CDR2 YYNGEE. The DNA for the CDR3 is TGTGCCAGCAGTTTTATGCAGCTAGGGGCCTACGAGCAGTACTTC. Its protein is CASSFMQLGAYEQYF. Looking up the rest from reference TRBV9 and TRBJ2-7 gives the full variable domain: DSGVTQTPKHLITATGQRVTLRCSPRSGDLSVYWYQQSLDQGLQFLIQYYNGEERAKGNILERFSAQQFPDLHSELNLSSLELGDSALYFCASSFMQLGAYEQYFGPGTRLTVT.

This clone was observed a handful of times. The sample contains more than one DNA sequence encoding this CDR3. V gene TRBV5-1 combines with J gene TRBJ1-1; D might be TRBD1 (6 bases). This CDR3 contains 14 residues. Germline lookup yields CDR1 SGHRS and CDR2 YFSETQ. Trimming pared 3 bases from V and 2 bases from J, leaving 11 bases between. The CDR3 reads CASSSRTANTEAFF. The CDR3 region has the DNA TGCGCCAGCAGCTCTAGGACAGCAAACACTGAAGCTTTCTTT. The variable domain in full, completed from reference TRBV5-1 and TRBJ1-1, reads KAGVTQTPRYLIKTRGQQVTLSCSPISGHRSVSWYQQTPGQGLQFLFEYFSETQRNKGNFPGRFSGRQFSNSRSEMNVSTLELGDSALYLCASSSRTANTEAFFGQGTRLTVV.

This chain joins TRBV5-1 and TRBJ1-1; D not resolved. The CDR3 runs to 13 residues. CDR1 SGHRS and CDR2 YFSETQ come from the germline V gene. V shed 3 bases and J shed 2 bases, with 8 bases lying between them. The chain's CDR3 is CASSSFSNTEAFF. CDR3 DNA sequence: TGCGCCAGCAGCTCTTTCAGTAACACTGAAGCTTTCTTT.

J is TRBJ2-1 and V is TRBV5-1, with 10 bases that match TRBD1. CDR3 length: 16 amino acids. Germline assignment: CDR1 SGHRS and CDR2 YFSETQ. Trimming removed 7 bases from V and 6 bases from J; junction bases left unmatched: 13. The CDR3 spells CASGEGPGQGSNEQFF. CDR3 bases: TGCGCCAGCGGAGAGGGCCCGGGACAGGGGTCCAATGAGCAGTTCTTC.

The J gene is TRBJ1-5, the V gene TRBV6-5; D call uncertain. This CDR3 is built from 15 residues. Deletions cut 0 bases from V and 3 bases from J, with 9 bases between. Germline V gives CDR1 MNHEY, CDR2 SVGAGI. Here the CDR3 DNA reads TGTGCCAGCAGTTACTCGACTGCCTCCAATCAGCCCCAGCATTTT. Its translation: CASSYSTASNQPQHF.

The genes are TRBV7-9 and TRBJ2-7, with D possibly matching TRBD2 (6 bases). Trimming pared 0 bases from V and 1 base from J, leaving 10 bases between. The CDR3 has 15 residues. Germline assignment: CDR1 SEHNR and CDR2 FQNEAQ (reference sequence). For the CDR3, the DNA is TGTGCCAGCAGCTTAGCCTTGGGGGGATCCTACGAGCAGTACTTC. Translating gives CASSLALGGSYEQYF.

This clone appeared a single time. V and J are TRBV27 and TRBJ2-2; 8 bases fit TRBD1. The V gene's germline CDR1 is MNHEY and CDR2 SMNVEV (reference sequence). V shed 6 bases, J shed 1 base, and the junction held 7 bases outside the gene matches. This CDR3 has 16 amino acids. The chain's CDR3 is CASSPRGTGNTGELFF. The DNA for the CDR3 is TGTGCCAGCAGCCCAAGGGGGACAGGGAACACCGGGGAGCTGTTTTTT.

For the CDR3, the DNA is TGTGCCTGGAGTGCGGGACTCCTAGGGACCCAGTACTTC. Amino acids: CAWSAGLLGTQYF. The chain links TRBV30 to TRBJ2-5; tentatively, D is TRBD2 (6 bases). The germline gives CDR1 GTSNPN, CDR2 SVGIG (reference sequence). Trimming pared 1 base from V and 7 bases from J, leaving 13 bases between. The CDR3 loop spans 13 amino acids.

The CDR3 DNA follows: TGTGCCACCAGTGACGCGCGTGCGGGGGGGCAAGATACGCAGTATTTT. Its protein is CATSDARAGGQDTQYF. The chain couples TRBV24-1 to TRBJ2-3; 9 positions agree with TRBD2. The CDR3 has 16 residues. Unmatched junction bases numbered 9, after V lost 4 bases and J lost 5 bases. CDR1 is KGHDR and CDR2 is SFDVKD in the germline V gene.

The V call is TRBV10-1, the J call TRBJ2-1; TRBD1 matches 11 bases. Looked up from germline, CDR1 is WNHNN and CDR2 is SYGVQD (reference sequence). After removal of 4 bases from V and 1 base from J, the junction contained 3 bases not matched to a gene. CDR3 size: 16 residues. In DNA form, the CDR3 reads TGCGCCAGCAGTGGGGGACAGGGGGGGTCCTACAATGAGCAGTTCTTC. It codes for CASSGGQGGSYNEQFF.

J is TRBJ2-1 and V is TRBV3-1 (or the pseudogene TRBV3-2); TRBD1 agrees at 10 bases. The CDR3 has 16 amino acids. Trimming cost V 0 bases and J 2 bases; bases outside gene matches: 1. Looked up from germline, CDR1 is LGHDT and CDR2 is YNNKEL (reference sequence). The CDR3 reads CASSQEGTGAYNEQFF. DNA for the CDR3: TGTGCCAGCAGCCAAGAGGGGACAGGGGCCTACAATGAGCAGTTCTTC.

This chain links TRBV2 with TRBJ2-7; the match to TRBD2 covers 10 bases. CDR1 SNHLY and CDR2 FYNNEI come from the germline V gene. V lost 8 bases to trimming and J lost 6 bases; unmatched junction nucleotides: 1. This CDR3 has 11 residues. The CDR3 region has the DNA TGTGCCAGCCGACTAGCGGGCGAGCAGTACTTC. Protein sequence: CASRLAGEQYF.

This clone was recorded a few times. The V and J genes are TRBV5-1 and TRBJ1-5; TRBD1 matches at 7 bases. Germline-derived CDR1 and CDR2 are SGHRS and YFSETQ. The CDR3 contains 14 residues. After removal of 3 bases from V and 4 bases from J, the junction contained 4 bases not matched to a gene. CDR3 protein: CASSWDSPNQPQHF. CDR3 in DNA: TGCGCCAGCAGCTGGGACAGCCCGAATCAGCCCCAGCATTTT.